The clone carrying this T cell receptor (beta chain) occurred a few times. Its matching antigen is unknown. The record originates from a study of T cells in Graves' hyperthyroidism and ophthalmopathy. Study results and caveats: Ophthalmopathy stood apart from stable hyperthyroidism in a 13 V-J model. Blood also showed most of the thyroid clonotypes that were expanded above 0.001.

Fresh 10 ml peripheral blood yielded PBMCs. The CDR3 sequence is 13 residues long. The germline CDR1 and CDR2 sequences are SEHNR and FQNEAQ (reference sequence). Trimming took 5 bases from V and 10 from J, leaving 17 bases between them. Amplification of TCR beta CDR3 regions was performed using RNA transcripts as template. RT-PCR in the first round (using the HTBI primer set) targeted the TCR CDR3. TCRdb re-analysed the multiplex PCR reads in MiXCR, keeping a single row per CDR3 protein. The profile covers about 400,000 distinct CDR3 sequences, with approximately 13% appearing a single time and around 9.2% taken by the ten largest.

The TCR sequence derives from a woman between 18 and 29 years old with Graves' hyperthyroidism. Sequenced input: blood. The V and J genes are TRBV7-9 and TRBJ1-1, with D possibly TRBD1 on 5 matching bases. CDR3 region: CASSLGTTPGAFF. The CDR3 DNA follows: TGTGCCAGCAGCCTAGGGACGACGCCAGGAGCTTTCTTT.